Listed below are T cell receptor beta chains from one sample, sequenced in a study of B cell selection in AIRE deficiency. Sequencing was performed with immunoSEQ multiplex PCR; in TCRdb, only in-frame clones are kept and a portion is missing. The sample records fewer than 30,000 clones, 90% to 98% being singletons. The sample comprised CD4+CD127+ conventional T cells sorted from PBMCs. The receptors originated from a human donor in good health. The CDR3 runs from the conserved cysteine through the conserved F or W. The order of the fields is CDR3 protein, CDR3 DNA, V gene, J gene, clone size, D gene. The D gene is left open where the match is weak. Size tells how often a clone was seen (once, few, many) or the class of an expanded clone, and some rows leave it out.

CDR3: CASSVGSGEGQPQHF
DNA: TGTGCCAGCAGCGTAGGGTCAGGGGAGGGTCAGCCCCAGCATTTT
V: TRBV9
J: TRBJ1-5
size: few
D: .

CDR3: CASSQTSGSRDEQFF
DNA: TGTGCCAGCTCACAGACTAGCGGGAGCAGGGATGAGCAGTTCTTC
V: TRBV18
J: TRBJ2-1
size: .
D: TRBD2

CDR3: CASSPRDTSYEQYF
DNA: TGTGCCAGCAGCCCTCGGGACACCTCCTACGAGCAGTACTTC
V: TRBV4-2
J: TRBJ2-7
size: .
D: .

CDR3: CASSQEDGTGGEQYF
DNA: TGTGCCAGCAGCCAGGAGGATGGGACAGGGGGCGAGCAGTACTTC
V: TRBV11-1
J: TRBJ2-7
size: .
D: TRBD1

CDR3: CASSPLRDTQYF
DNA: TGTGCCAGCAGTCCCCTTAGGGATACGCAGTATTTT
V: TRBV28
J: TRBJ2-3
size: .
D: .

CDR3: CASSNPTSGTATDTQYF
DNA: TGTGCCAGCAGCAACCCGACTAGCGGGACGGCTACAGATACGCAGTATTTT
V: TRBV21-1
J: TRBJ2-3
size: .
D: .

CDR3: CASSTGQGAEAFF
DNA: TGTGCCAGCAGCACCGGACAGGGGGCAGAAGCTTTCTTT
V: TRBV7-8
J: TRBJ1-1
size: few
D: TRBD1

CDR3: CATQTGLNTEAFF
DNA: TGTGCCACCCAGACAGGGTTGAACACTGAAGCTTTCTTT
V: TRBV25-1
J: TRBJ1-1
size: .
D: TRBD1

CDR3: CASSPRTGGYLTDTQYF
DNA: TGTGCCAGCAGCCCCCGGACGGGGGGCTACCTCACAGATACGCAGTATTTT
V: TRBV7-2
J: TRBJ2-3
size: .
D: .

CDR3: CASSLDGLLTGQPQHF
DNA: TGCGCCAGCAGCTTGGACGGACTCTTAACAGGGCAGCCCCAGCATTTT
V: TRBV5-1
J: TRBJ1-5
size: .
D: .

CDR3: CTSSQAPPPAGGSNEQFF
DNA: TGCACCAGCAGCCAAGCGCCACCCCCAGCGGGAGGCTCCAATGAGCAGTTCTTC
V: TRBV1
J: TRBJ2-1
size: .
D: .

CDR3: CAISVRDRDTEAFF
DNA: TGTGCCATCAGCGTGCGGGACAGGGACACTGAAGCTTTCTTT
V: TRBV10-3
J: TRBJ1-1
size: .
D: TRBD1

CDR3: CASSLAGGGYEQYF
DNA: TGTGCCAGCAGTTTAGCGGGGGGAGGCTACGAGCAGTACTTC
V: TRBV28
J: TRBJ2-7
size: .
D: TRBD2

CDR3: CASSLAQGTGNTIYF
DNA: TGTGCCAGCAGCTTAGCACAGGGGACTGGAAACACCATATATTTT
V: TRBV11-2
J: TRBJ1-3
size: .
D: TRBD1

CDR3: CASSVTTGPNYGYTF
DNA: TGTGCCAGTAGTGTAACGACAGGCCCTAACTATGGCTACACCTTC
V: TRBV19
J: TRBJ1-2
size: .
D: .

CDR3: CASSFGVRETQYF
DNA: TGTGCCAGCAGCTTCGGGGTTAGGGAGACCCAGTACTTC
V: TRBV7-2
J: TRBJ2-5
size: .
D: .

CDR3: CASSIFRGRGRLGYTF
DNA: TGTGCCAGTAGTATTTTTCGTGGCAGGGGTAGGTTGGGCTACACCTTC
V: TRBV19
J: TRBJ1-2
size: .
D: .

CDR3: CASSLGGATDYGYTF
DNA: TGTGCCAGCAGTTTAGGGGGAGCAACAGATTATGGCTACACCTTC
V: TRBV28
J: TRBJ1-2
size: .
D: .

CDR3: CASSFQNEKLFF
DNA: TGTGCCAGCAGCTTCCAGAATGAAAAACTGTTTTTT
V: TRBV7-2
J: TRBJ1-4
size: once
D: .

CDR3: CASSAKGLPGWETQYF
DNA: TGTGCCAGCAGTGCGAAGGGGCTTCCGGGGTGGGAGACCCAGTACTTC
V: TRBV2
J: TRBJ2-5
size: once
D: .

CDR3: CASKGARLTYEQYF
DNA: TGTGCCAGCAAGGGCGCCAGACTTACCTACGAGCAGTACTTC
V: TRBV2
J: TRBJ2-7
size: .
D: .

CDR3: CVTSRTEETQYF
DNA: TGTGTCACCAGCAGGACGGAAGAGACCCAGTACTTC
V: TRBV28
J: TRBJ2-5
size: .
D: .